Described below is a single T cell receptor beta chain sequence and its context. Its cognate antigen is unknown. Preparation of TCR beta libraries was done by quantitative 5'-RACE with molecular barcodes. Via MiXCR, TCRdb re-called the 5' RACE reads, giving one row per CDR3 protein. This sample carries around 340,000 distinct CDR3 sequences, roughly 15% of them seen once, and the ten largest clones take approximately 1%. CDR3 length equals 17 residues. The V end was cut by 0 bases, the J end by 4 bases, with 15 bases between. CDR1 and CDR2 from the germline V gene are KGHDR and SFDVKD. The sample belongs to a study of CD8 T cells in ankylosing spondylitis. Study-wide results and caveats: Seemingly distinctive of ankylosing spondylitis blood was a TCR beta motif formed by eight highly homologous variants.

The sample comprised blood, either unsorted or a sorted T cell fraction (not recorded which). The receptor comes from a male donor with ankylosing spondylitis or in good health (not recorded which). The V and J genes are TRBV24-1 and TRBJ1-5; TRBD1 is a possible D gene (5 bases). In DNA, the CDR3 is TGTGCCACCAGTGATTTGCACCCCAGGGAGGGAAATCAGCCCCAGCATTTT. Its protein product is CATSDLHPREGNQPQHF.